The 30 T cell receptor beta chains reported below all come from one sample, sequenced in a study of blood T cell repertoires in COVID-19. Generated by immunoSEQ multiplex PCR, the TCRdb table keeps only in-frame clones and is missing some. The sample holds 150,000 or so clones, approximately 88% seen once. Sequencing used PBMCs or T cells enriched from blood (not recorded which). Receptors originate from a woman younger than 45 with acute COVID-19.

The gene calls are TRBV19 and TRBJ1-1; D ambiguous. Germline V gives CDR1 LNHDA, CDR2 SQIVND (reference sequence). Trimming took off 5 bases at V and 2 bases at J, with 6 bases between the two ends. This CDR3 contains 12 residues. Written as DNA, the CDR3 is TGTGCCAGTAGTTTTACAAACACTGAAGCTTTCTTT. Translating gives CASSFTNTEAFF.

The chain combines TRBV7-2 with TRBJ1-2; TRBD1 might be the D (5 bases). Trimming cost V 4 bases and J 4 bases, with 10 bases left between them. Germline V gives CDR1 SGHTA, CDR2 FQGNSA. The CDR3 has 13 residues. As DNA, the CDR3 is TGTGCCAGCAGCTCGACAGTCGTCTATGGCTACACCTTC. This translates into CASSSTVVYGYTF.

The sample holds a few counts of this clone. Other DNA sequences in the sample encode the same CDR3. V and J are TRBV7-9 and TRBJ1-6; possible D gene TRBD1, 6 bases. The germline CDR1 and CDR2 sequences are SEHNR and FQNEAQ (reference sequence). The CDR3 spans 17 residues. V was pared by 1 base and J by 5 bases, with 15 bases between. The CDR3 is CASSLGGGGRNNSPLHF. The CDR3 coding sequence is TGTGCCAGCAGCTTAGGAGGGGGGGGGCGAAATAATTCACCCCTCCACTTT.

The chain employs TRBV4-1 and TRBJ1-2; possible D gene TRBD1, 6 bases. Trimming stripped 0 bases from V and 2 bases from J, with 7 bases between. CDR1 MGHRA and CDR2 YSYEKL come from the germline V gene. The CDR3 is 14 amino acids. The CDR3 coding sequence is TGCGCCAGCAGCCAAGATACAGGGAACTATGGCTACACCTTC. It yields the protein CASSQDTGNYGYTF.

The rearrangement uses TRBV3-1 (or the pseudogene TRBV3-2) and TRBJ1-3, with D hard to call. This CDR3 contains 13 residues. Trimming cost V 0 bases and J 4 bases, with 4 bases left between them. CDR1 and CDR2 from the germline V gene are LGHDT and YNNKEL (reference sequence). The CDR3 DNA reads TGTGCCAGCAGCCAAGAATCAGGAAACACCATATATTTT. Its translation is CASSQESGNTIYF.

The rearrangement links TRBV7-2 to TRBJ2-1; 9 nucleotides line up with TRBD2. This CDR3 is built from 17 residues. V gave up 1 base and J gave up 8 bases; unmatched junction bases: 12. Germline lookup yields CDR1 SGHTA and CDR2 FQGNSA. The CDR3 nucleotides read TGTGCCAGCAGCTTAGTCATGGGACTAGCTGCCGGGGATGAGCAGTTCTTC. This translates into CASSLVMGLAAGDEQFF. Combining the CDR3 with reference TRBV7-2 and TRBJ2-1 gives the whole variable domain GAGVSQSPSNKVTEKGKDVELRCDPISGHTALYWYRQSLGQGLEFLIYFQGNSAPDKSGLPSDRFSAERTGGSVSTLTIQRTQQEDSAVYLCASSLVMGLAAGDEQFFGPGTRLTVL.

The J gene is TRBJ2-1, the V gene TRBV6-5; TRBD2 matches at 11 bases. This CDR3 region has 14 residues. After removal of 6 bases from V and 6 bases from J, the junction contained 4 bases not matched to a gene. CDR1 is MNHEY, CDR2 SVGAGI, per germline. This CDR3 reads CASRPGLAVNEQFF. The DNA of the CDR3 is TGTGCCAGCAGACCGGGACTAGCGGTCAATGAGCAGTTCTTC.

This sequence joins TRBV28 and TRBJ1-5, with D possibly matching TRBD1 (5 bases). With 10 bases removed from V and 9 bases from J, the gap between germline ends came to 19 bases. Germline CDR1 is MDHEN and CDR2 is SYDVKM. This CDR3 contains 13 residues. The CDR3 is CAIRDSAGGPQHF. CDR3 coding DNA: TGTGCCATTCGGGACTCTGCGGGCGGGCCCCAGCATTTT. The full variable domain, completed using reference TRBV28 and TRBJ1-5, is DVKVTQSSRYLVKRTGEKVFLECVQDMDHENMFWYRQDPGLGLRLIYFSYDVKMKEKGDIPEGYSVSREKKERFSLILESASTNQTSMYLCAIRDSAGGPQHFGDGTRLSIL.

This chain uses TRBV11-3 with TRBJ2-5; 11 nucleotides agree with TRBD2. V lost 1 base and J lost 2; bases outside the gene matches: 3. This CDR3 region has 16 residues. Germline V CDR1 and CDR2: SGHNT, YENEEA. CDR3 protein: CASSLGLAGTQETQYF. CDR3 bases: TGTGCCAGCAGCTTAGGACTAGCGGGGACACAAGAGACCCAGTACTTC.

This chain joins TRBV28 and TRBJ2-7; 8 bases match TRBD2. CDR3 length equals 17 residues. V lost 6 bases and J lost 4; bases outside the gene matches: 17. From germline, CDR1 is MDHEN and CDR2 SYDVKM. The CDR3 sequence: CASRNTGLVAGLYEQYF. The DNA of the CDR3 is TGTGCCAGCAGGAATACCGGACTGGTAGCGGGACTTTACGAGCAGTACTTC.

The chain has TRBV20-1 and TRBJ1-2, with D possibly being TRBD1 (5 bases). Trimming stripped 3 bases from V and 8 bases from J, with 10 bases between. This CDR3 region has 11 residues. CDR1 and CDR2 (germline): DFQATT, SNEGSKA (reference sequence). The CDR3 sequence: CSASRGEGYTF. CDR3 in DNA: TGCAGTGCTAGTAGGGGTGAAGGCTACACCTTC.

This sequence joins TRBV5-4 and TRBJ1-2; unclear D gene. Trimming left V 4 bases short and J 8 bases short, with 15 bases between. The germline gives CDR1 SGHNT, CDR2 YYREEE (reference sequence). The CDR3 loop spans 13 amino acids. In nucleotides, the CDR3 is TGTGCCAGCAGCCCCGAACGTTATCAGGGCTACACCTTC. It specifies CASSPERYQGYTF.

The chain carries TRBV5-1 and TRBJ2-7; D not certain. This CDR3 spans 15 amino acids. CDR1 and CDR2 (germline): SGHRS, YFSETQ. Trimming took off 0 bases at V and 4 bases at J, with 14 bases between the two ends. The CDR3 protein is CASSLAAQSIYEQYF. The DNA for the CDR3 is TGCGCCAGCAGCTTGGCCGCACAGTCAATATACGAGCAGTACTTC.

The rearrangement uses TRBV2 and TRBJ1-1; TRBD1 might be the D (6 bases). Germline V lookup: CDR1 SNHLY, CDR2 FYNNEI. The CDR3 sequence is 14 residues long. Between the trimmed V and J ends, which lost 4 bases and 3 bases, there was a span of 12 bases. DNA of the CDR3: TGTGCCAGCAGTGTGCAACCAGGGGACACTGAAGCTTTCTTT. It is translated as CASSVQPGDTEAFF. Together with reference TRBV2 and TRBJ1-1, the CDR3 gives the full variable domain: EPEVTQTPSHQVTQMGQEVILRCVPISNHLYFYWYRQILGQKVEFLVSFYNNEISEKSEIFDDQFSVERPDGSNFTLKIRSTKLEDSAMYFCASSVQPGDTEAFFGQGTRLTVV.

The genes are TRBV3-1 (or the pseudogene TRBV3-2) and TRBJ2-7; TRBD2 is a possible D gene (5 bases). CDR1 is LGHDT, CDR2 YNNKEL, per germline (reference sequence). Trimming took 4 bases from V and 1 from J, leaving 20 bases between them. The CDR3 loop spans 17 amino acids. This CDR3 reads CASSPLLRGVESYEQYF. The CDR3 region has the DNA TGTGCCAGCAGCCCCTTACTCCGGGGAGTCGAATCCTACGAGCAGTACTTC.

The rearrangement joins TRBV30 to TRBJ2-5; D may be TRBD2 (5 bases). CDR1 and CDR2 from the germline V gene are GTSNPN and SVGIG (reference sequence). Deletions cut 5 bases from V and 6 bases from J, with 16 bases between. The CDR3 is 13 amino acids. The CDR3 reads CAWGRSGEKTQYF. The DNA for the CDR3 is TGTGCCTGGGGGAGATCTGGGGAGAAGACCCAGTACTTC. Supplemented by reference TRBV30 and TRBJ2-5, the full variable domain reads SQTIHQWPATLVQPVGSPLSLECTVEGTSNPNLYWYRQAAGRGLQLLFYSVGIGQISSEVPQNLSASRPQDRQFILSSKKLLLSDSGFYLCAWGRSGEKTQYFGPGTRLLVL.

The chain carries TRBV28 and TRBJ2-7, with D tentatively TRBD1 (6 bases). V lost 6 bases, J lost 0 bases, and 12 bases lay in between. The CDR3 covers 14 residues. The germline CDR1 and CDR2 sequences are MDHEN and SYDVKM. CDR3: CASSRGVSSYEQYF. As DNA, the CDR3 is TGTGCCAGCAGCAGGGGCGTTAGCTCCTACGAGCAGTACTTC. The complete variable domain, with remaining parts taken from reference TRBV28 and TRBJ2-7, reads DVKVTQSSRYLVKRTGEKVFLECVQDMDHENMFWYRQDPGLGLRLIYFSYDVKMKEKGDIPEGYSVSREKKERFSLILESASTNQTSMYLCASSRGVSSYEQYFGPGTRLTVT.

The rearrangement joins TRBV5-1 to TRBJ1-1; D is perhaps TRBD1 (6 bases). This CDR3 is 15 amino acids long. Between the trimmed V and J ends, which lost 2 bases and 3 bases, there was a span of 14 bases. From germline, CDR1 is SGHRS and CDR2 YFSETQ. CDR3 loop: CASSLQGGGYTEAFF. As DNA, the CDR3 is TGCGCCAGCAGCTTACAGGGCGGCGGGTACACTGAAGCTTTCTTT. The whole variable domain, filled in from reference TRBV5-1 and TRBJ1-1, reads KAGVTQTPRYLIKTRGQQVTLSCSPISGHRSVSWYQQTPGQGLQFLFEYFSETQRNKGNFPGRFSGRQFSNSRSEMNVSTLELGDSALYLCASSLQGGGYTEAFFGQGTRLTVV.

This chain connects TRBV19 to TRBJ1-1, with D unclear. The CDR3 loop spans 12 amino acids. In germline, CDR1 is LNHDA, CDR2 SQIVND (reference sequence). V lost 7 bases, J lost 3 bases, and 9 bases lay in between. The CDR3 coding sequence is TGTGCCAGTACCAGAGGATACACTGAAGCTTTCTTT. This codes for CASTRGYTEAFF.

CDR3 coding DNA: TGTGCCAGCAGCACGAGTAGGAACACCGGGGAGCTGTTTTTT. It translates to CASSTSRNTGELFF. The V gene is TRBV7-9, the J gene TRBJ2-2; D is ambiguous. The CDR3 contains 14 residues. From germline, CDR1 is SEHNR and CDR2 FQNEAQ (reference sequence). With 5 bases removed from V and 1 base from J, the gap between germline ends came to 8 bases.

This chain connects TRBV7-2 to TRBJ2-3, with TRBD2 matching 9 bases. The CDR3 sequence is 18 residues long. Germline CDR1 SGHTA, CDR2 FQGNSA. With V trimmed by 5 bases and J by 2 bases, 14 bases remained unmatched. The CDR3 DNA is TGTGCCAGCAGCGAGTGGAGGGCGGGAGGGCCCATCACAGATACGCAGTATTTT. Amino acids: CASSEWRAGGPITDTQYF.

The chain employs TRBV3-1 (or the pseudogene TRBV3-2) and TRBJ1-4; D gene uncertain. The CDR3 loop spans 14 amino acids. V was pared by 7 bases and J by 8 bases, with 17 bases between. The germline CDR1 and CDR2 sequences are LGHDT and YNNKEL (reference sequence). Written as DNA, the CDR3 is TGTGCCAGCACCTACGCAGCGGGGAAAGAAAAACTGTTTTTT. It translates to CASTYAAGKEKLFF.

The rearrangement uses TRBV18 and TRBJ2-1; 14 bases are a match to TRBD2. The length of the CDR3 is 16 residues. CDR1 is KGHSH and CDR2 is LQKENI in the germline V gene. The V gene end was trimmed by 5 bases and the J gene end by 10 bases; junction bases not matched to a gene: 10. The DNA for the CDR3 is TGTGCCAGCTCAACACAGGGACTAGCGGGAGCCGGGGAGCAGTTCTTC. Its protein is CASSTQGLAGAGEQFF.

This CDR3 reads CAISGGDRGYNEQFF. CDR3 coding DNA: TGTGCCATCAGTGGGGGGGACAGGGGATACAATGAGCAGTTCTTC. The V and J genes are TRBV10-3 and TRBJ2-1; 10 bases are a match to TRBD1. V was pared by 4 bases and J by 4 bases, with 4 bases of the junction left unmatched. The CDR3 is made up of 15 amino acids. Germline V CDR1 and CDR2: ENHRY, SYGVKD.

The chain has TRBV19 and TRBJ2-4, with 9 bases lining up with TRBD2. J gave up 3 bases and V 9 bases, and 21 bases lay outside the gene matches. Germline V gives CDR1 LNHDA, CDR2 SQIVND (reference sequence). This CDR3 is built from 19 residues. The CDR3 DNA sequence: TGTGCCAGCACCCCACAAAGGCGGGAGGGTTTTTGGGGCAAAAACATTCAGTACTTC. Its protein product is CASTPQRREGFWGKNIQYF. Based on the CDR3 plus reference TRBV19 and TRBJ2-4, the full variable domain is DGGITQSPKYLFRKEGQNVTLSCEQNLNHDAMYWYRQDPGQGLRLIYYSQIVNDFQKGDIAEGYSVSREKKESFPLTVTSAQKNPTAFYLCASTPQRREGFWGKNIQYFGAGTRLSVL.

The chain employs TRBV5-1 and TRBJ2-3; 8 positions agree with TRBD1. This CDR3 is 14 amino acids long. Germline lookup yields CDR1 SGHRS and CDR2 YFSETQ. After removal of 5 bases from V and 6 bases from J, the junction contained 8 bases not matched to a gene. The CDR3 nucleotides read TGCGCCAGCAGGCCGGGACAGGTTTACGATACGCAGTATTTT. Protein product: CASRPGQVYDTQYF.

This clone came up a few times. The rearrangement links TRBV2 to TRBJ1-2; perhaps TRBD1 as D (6 bases). V was clipped by 7 bases and J by 2 bases, with 14 bases between them. CDR3 size: 14 residues. The germline V gene has CDR1 SNHLY and CDR2 FYNNEI. The CDR3, as DNA: TGTGCCAGCATAGCTCTGACAGGCAACTATGGCTACACCTTC. Amino acids: CASIALTGNYGYTF.

This CDR3 is CATSDAGTPDQPQHF. In DNA form, the CDR3 reads TGTGCCACCAGTGACGCCGGGACTCCAGATCAGCCCCAGCATTTT. The rearrangement joins TRBV24-1 to TRBJ1-5; weak D call: TRBD1 (5 bases). Germline V gene lookup returns CDR1 KGHDR and CDR2 SFDVKD. The CDR3 totals 15 residues. The V and J ends lost 4 bases and 5 bases respectively, with 14 bases between them.

The chain couples TRBV12-3 or TRBV12-4 to TRBJ1-5; D is uncertain. The CDR3 loop spans 13 amino acids. V was clipped by 6 bases and J by 5 bases, with 11 bases between them. The CDR3 DNA is TGTGCCAGCAGCAGGACGGACTATCAGCCCCAGCATTTT. Amino acids: CASSRTDYQPQHF.

This clone showed up just a few times. The V and J genes are TRBV18 and TRBJ2-7; 11 bases map to TRBD2. The CDR3 has 14 amino acids. Germline V CDR1 and CDR2: KGHSH, LQKENI. V shed 8 bases, J shed 4 bases, and the junction held 7 bases outside the gene matches. The CDR3 DNA follows: TGTGCCAGCCGAACTAGCGGGAGACAATACGAGCAGTACTTC. Its translation: CASRTSGRQYEQYF.